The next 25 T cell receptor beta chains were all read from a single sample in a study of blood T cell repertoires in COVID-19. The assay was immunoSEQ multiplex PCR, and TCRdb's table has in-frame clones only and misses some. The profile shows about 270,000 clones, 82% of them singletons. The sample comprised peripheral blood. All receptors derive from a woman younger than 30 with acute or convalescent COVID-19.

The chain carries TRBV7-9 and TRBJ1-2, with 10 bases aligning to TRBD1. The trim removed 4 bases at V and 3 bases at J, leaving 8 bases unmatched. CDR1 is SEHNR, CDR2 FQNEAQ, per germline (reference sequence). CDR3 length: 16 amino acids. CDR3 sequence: CASSSRDRGGYYGYTF. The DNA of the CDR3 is TGTGCCAGCAGCTCCCGGGACAGGGGTGGCTACTATGGCTACACCTTC.

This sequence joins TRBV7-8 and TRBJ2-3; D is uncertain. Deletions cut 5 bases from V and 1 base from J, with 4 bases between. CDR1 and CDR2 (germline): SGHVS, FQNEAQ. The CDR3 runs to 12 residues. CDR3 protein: CASSPGTDTQYF. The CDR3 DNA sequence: TGTGCCAGCAGCCCCGGCACAGATACGCAGTATTTT.

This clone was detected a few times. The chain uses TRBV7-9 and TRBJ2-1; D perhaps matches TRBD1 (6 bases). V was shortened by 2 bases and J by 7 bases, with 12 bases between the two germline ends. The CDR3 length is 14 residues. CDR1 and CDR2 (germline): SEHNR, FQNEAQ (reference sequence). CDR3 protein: CASSLLRQDNEQFF. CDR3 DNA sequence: TGTGCCAGCAGCTTACTTCGACAGGATAATGAGCAGTTCTTC.

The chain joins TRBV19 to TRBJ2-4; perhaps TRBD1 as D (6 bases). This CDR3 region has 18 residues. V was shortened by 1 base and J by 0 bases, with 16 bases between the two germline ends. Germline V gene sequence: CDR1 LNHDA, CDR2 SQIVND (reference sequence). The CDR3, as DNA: TGTGCCAGTAGTATAGGCCTTTATCGAGGGGGAGCCAAAAACATTCAGTACTTC. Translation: CASSIGLYRGGAKNIQYF.

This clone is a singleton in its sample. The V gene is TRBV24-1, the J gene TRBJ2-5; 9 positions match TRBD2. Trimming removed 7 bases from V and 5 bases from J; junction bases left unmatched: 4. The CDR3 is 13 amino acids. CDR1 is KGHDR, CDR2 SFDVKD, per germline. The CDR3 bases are TGTGCCACCAGGGCGGGGGGGGACGAGACCCAGTACTTC. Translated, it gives CATRAGGDETQYF.

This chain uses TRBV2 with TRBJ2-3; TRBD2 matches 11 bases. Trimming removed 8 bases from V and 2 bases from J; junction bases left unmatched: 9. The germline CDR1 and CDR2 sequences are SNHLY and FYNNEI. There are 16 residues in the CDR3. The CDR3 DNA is TGTGCCAGCTACACCGGGACTAGCGGCTACACAGATACGCAGTATTTT. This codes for CASYTGTSGYTDTQYF.

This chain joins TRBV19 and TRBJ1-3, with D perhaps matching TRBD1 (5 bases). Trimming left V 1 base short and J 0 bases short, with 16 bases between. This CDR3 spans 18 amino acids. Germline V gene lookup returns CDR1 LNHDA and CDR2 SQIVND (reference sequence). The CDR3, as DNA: TGTGCCAGTAGTATAGGGGACTTTTTCAAAAGCTCTGGAAACACCATATATTTT. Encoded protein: CASSIGDFFKSSGNTIYF. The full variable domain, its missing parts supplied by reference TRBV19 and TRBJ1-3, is DGGITQSPKYLFRKEGQNVTLSCEQNLNHDAMYWYRQDPGQGLRLIYYSQIVNDFQKGDIAEGYSVSREKKESFPLTVTSAQKNPTAFYLCASSIGDFFKSSGNTIYFGEGSWLTVV.

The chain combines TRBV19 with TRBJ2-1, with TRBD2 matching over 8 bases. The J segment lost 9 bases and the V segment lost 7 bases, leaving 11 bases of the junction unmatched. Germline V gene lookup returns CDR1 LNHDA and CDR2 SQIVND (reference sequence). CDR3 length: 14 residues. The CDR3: CASMGSSGTSEQFF. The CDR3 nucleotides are TGTGCCAGTATGGGGAGTAGCGGGACCTCTGAGCAGTTCTTC.

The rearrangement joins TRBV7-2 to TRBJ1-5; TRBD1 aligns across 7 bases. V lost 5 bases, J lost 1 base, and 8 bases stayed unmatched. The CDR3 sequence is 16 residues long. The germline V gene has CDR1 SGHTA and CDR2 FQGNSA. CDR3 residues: CASSLLQGTSNQPQHF. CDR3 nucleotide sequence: TGTGCCAGCAGCCTCCTACAGGGGACAAGCAATCAGCCCCAGCATTTT.

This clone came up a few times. In DNA, the CDR3 is TGTGCCAGCAGGCCCCTAGCGGGAGGTCACAATGAGCAGTTCTTC. Protein: CASRPLAGGHNEQFF. The V call is TRBV2, the J call TRBJ2-1; 11 bases agree with TRBD2. The CDR3 loop spans 15 amino acids. Germline V gene sequence: CDR1 SNHLY, CDR2 FYNNEI. V was pared by 6 bases and J by 5 bases, with 6 bases of the junction left unmatched.

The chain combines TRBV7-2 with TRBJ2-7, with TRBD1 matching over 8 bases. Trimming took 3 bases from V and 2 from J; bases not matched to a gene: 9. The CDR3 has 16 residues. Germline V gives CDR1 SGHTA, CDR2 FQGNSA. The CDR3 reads CASSLRFGDRTYEQYF. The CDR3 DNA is TGTGCCAGCAGCTTGAGGTTTGGGGACAGGACCTACGAGCAGTACTTC. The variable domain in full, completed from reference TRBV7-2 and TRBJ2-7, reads GAGVSQSPSNKVTEKGKDVELRCDPISGHTALYWYRQSLGQGLEFLIYFQGNSAPDKSGLPSDRFSAERTGGSVSTLTIQRTQQEDSAVYLCASSLRFGDRTYEQYFGPGTRLTVT.

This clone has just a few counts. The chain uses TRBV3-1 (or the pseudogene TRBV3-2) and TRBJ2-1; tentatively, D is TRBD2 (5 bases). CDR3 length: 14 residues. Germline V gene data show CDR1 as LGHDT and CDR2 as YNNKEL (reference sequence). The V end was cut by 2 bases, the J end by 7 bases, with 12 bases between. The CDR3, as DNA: TGTGCCAGCAGCCAATCGGGAACGGCTAATGAGCAGTTCTTC. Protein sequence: CASSQSGTANEQFF.

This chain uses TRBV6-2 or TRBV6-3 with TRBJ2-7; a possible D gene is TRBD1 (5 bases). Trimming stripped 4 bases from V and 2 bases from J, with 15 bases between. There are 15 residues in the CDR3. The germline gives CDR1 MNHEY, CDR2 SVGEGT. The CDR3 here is CASSSWTNRAYEQYF. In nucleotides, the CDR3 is TGTGCCAGCAGTTCCTGGACAAACCGTGCCTACGAGCAGTACTTC.

DNA of the CDR3: TGTGCCAGCAGCTTAGGCCTAGCGGGAGCAGAGACCCAGTACTTC. Its translation is CASSLGLAGAETQYF. The chain links TRBV11-2 to TRBJ2-5; 10 bases line up with TRBD2. This CDR3 contains 15 residues. After removal of 1 base from V and 4 bases from J, the junction contained 3 bases not matched to a gene. Germline assignment: CDR1 SGHAT and CDR2 FQNNGV.

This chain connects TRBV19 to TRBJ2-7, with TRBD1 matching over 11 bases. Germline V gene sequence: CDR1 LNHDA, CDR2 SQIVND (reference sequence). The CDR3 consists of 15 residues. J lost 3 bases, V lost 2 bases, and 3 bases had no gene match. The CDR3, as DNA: TGTGCCAGTAGTATATCCGGGACAGGGGGCTACGAGCAGTACTTC. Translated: CASSISGTGGYEQYF.

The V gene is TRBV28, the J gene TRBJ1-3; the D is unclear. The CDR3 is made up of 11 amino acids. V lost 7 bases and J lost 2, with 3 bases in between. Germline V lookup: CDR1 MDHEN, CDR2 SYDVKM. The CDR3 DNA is TGTGCCAGCATAGCTGGAAACACCATATATTTT. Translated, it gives CASIAGNTIYF.

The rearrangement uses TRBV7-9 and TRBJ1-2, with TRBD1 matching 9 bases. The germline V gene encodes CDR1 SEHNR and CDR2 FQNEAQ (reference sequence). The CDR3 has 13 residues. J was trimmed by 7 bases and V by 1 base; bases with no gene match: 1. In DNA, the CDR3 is TGTGCCAGCAGCTTAGGGGGACAGGGTGGCTACACCTTC. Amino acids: CASSLGGQGGYTF. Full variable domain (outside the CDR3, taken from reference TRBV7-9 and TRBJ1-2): DTGVSQNPRHKITKRGQNVTFRCDPISEHNRLYWYRQTLGQGPEFLTYFQNEAQLEKSRLLSDRFSAERPKGSFSTLEIQRTEQGDSAMYLCASSLGGQGGYTFGSGTRLTVV.

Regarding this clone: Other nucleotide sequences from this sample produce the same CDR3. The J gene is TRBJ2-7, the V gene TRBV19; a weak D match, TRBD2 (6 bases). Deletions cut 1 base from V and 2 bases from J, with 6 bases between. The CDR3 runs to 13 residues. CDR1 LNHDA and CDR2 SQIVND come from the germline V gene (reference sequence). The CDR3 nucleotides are TGTGCCAGTAGTATAGCGGGAGCCTACGAGCAGTACTTC. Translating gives CASSIAGAYEQYF.

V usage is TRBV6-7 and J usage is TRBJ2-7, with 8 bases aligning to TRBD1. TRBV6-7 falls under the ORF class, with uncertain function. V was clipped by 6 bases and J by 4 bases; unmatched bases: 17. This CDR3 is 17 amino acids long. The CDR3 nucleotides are TGTGCCAGCAGCCCCTCCACGCGGTTTAGGACAGGGTACGAGCAGTACTTC. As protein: CASSPSTRFRTGYEQYF.

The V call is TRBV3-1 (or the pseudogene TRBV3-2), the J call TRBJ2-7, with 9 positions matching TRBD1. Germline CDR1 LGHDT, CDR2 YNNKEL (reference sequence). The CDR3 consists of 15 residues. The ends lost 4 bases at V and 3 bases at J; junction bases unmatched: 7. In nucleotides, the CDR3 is TGTGCCAGCAGCCCCTGGACAGGGGTCTACTACGAGCAGTACTTC. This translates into CASSPWTGVYYEQYF.

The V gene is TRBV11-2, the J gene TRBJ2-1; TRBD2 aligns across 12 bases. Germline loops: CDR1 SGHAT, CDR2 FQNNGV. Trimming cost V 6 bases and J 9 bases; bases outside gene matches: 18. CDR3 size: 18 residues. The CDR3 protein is CASSSLLAGGPVGGEQFF. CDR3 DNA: TGTGCCAGCAGTTCCCTTCTAGCGGGAGGGCCGGTGGGAGGTGAGCAGTTCTTC.

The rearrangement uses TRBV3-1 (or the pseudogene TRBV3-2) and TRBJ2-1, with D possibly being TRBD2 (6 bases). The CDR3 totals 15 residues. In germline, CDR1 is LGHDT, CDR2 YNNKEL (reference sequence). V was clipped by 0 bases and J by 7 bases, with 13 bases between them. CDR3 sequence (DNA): TGTGCCAGCAGCCAAGATGTGGACTACGGTAATGAGCAGTTCTTC. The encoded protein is CASSQDVDYGNEQFF.

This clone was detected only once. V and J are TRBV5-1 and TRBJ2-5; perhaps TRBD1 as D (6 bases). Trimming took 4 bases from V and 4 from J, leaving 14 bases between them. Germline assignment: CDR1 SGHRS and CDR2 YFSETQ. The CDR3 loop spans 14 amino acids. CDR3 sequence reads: CASSPGTTGETQYF. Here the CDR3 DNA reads TGCGCCAGCAGCCCTGGGACAACAGGAGAGACCCAGTACTTC.

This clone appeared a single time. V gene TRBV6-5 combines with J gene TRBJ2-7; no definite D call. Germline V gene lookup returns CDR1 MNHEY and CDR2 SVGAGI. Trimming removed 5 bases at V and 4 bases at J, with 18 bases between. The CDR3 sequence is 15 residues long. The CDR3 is CASSMRQFSRYEQYF. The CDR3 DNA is TGTGCCAGCAGTATGCGCCAATTCAGCAGGTACGAGCAGTACTTC.

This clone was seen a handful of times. The CDR3 sequence is CASSFLSRGGQGNQPQHF. CDR3 bases: TGTGCCAGCAGCTTCCTAAGTAGGGGGGGACAGGGGAATCAGCCCCAGCATTTT. This sequence joins TRBV28 and TRBJ1-5, with 10 positions matching TRBD1. Losses at the gene ends were 6 bases for V and 4 bases for J; bases not matched to a gene: 15. Germline V gene sequence: CDR1 MDHEN, CDR2 SYDVKM. The CDR3 has 18 residues.